The entry below gives a single T cell receptor (beta chain) sequence along with its context. The CDR3 runs to 19 residues. Relapsing-remitting disease, either stable or active, was present in the treatment-naive patients who were the multiple sclerosis controls. This entry is derived from a study of CD8 T cells in Susac syndrome. It was with random hexamers that about 0.45 to 1 ug RNA was reverse transcribed. TCRdb reprocessed the immunoSEQ multiplex PCR reads via MiXCR and lists one record per CDR3 protein. In the table there are approximately 300,000 distinct CDR3 sequences, roughly 85% of which are singletons.

The chain links TRBV1 to TRBJ2-6; the table names TRBD1, a call not compared with the DNA. TRBV1 is termed a pseudogene. The source material was CD8+ T cells from PBMCs. This receptor was obtained from a human donor with multiple sclerosis. CDR3 in DNA: TGCACCAGCAGCCAGAGACGGGACAGCAATCGCTCTGGGGCCAACGTCCTGACTTTC. Amino acids: CTSSQRRDSNRSGANVLTF.